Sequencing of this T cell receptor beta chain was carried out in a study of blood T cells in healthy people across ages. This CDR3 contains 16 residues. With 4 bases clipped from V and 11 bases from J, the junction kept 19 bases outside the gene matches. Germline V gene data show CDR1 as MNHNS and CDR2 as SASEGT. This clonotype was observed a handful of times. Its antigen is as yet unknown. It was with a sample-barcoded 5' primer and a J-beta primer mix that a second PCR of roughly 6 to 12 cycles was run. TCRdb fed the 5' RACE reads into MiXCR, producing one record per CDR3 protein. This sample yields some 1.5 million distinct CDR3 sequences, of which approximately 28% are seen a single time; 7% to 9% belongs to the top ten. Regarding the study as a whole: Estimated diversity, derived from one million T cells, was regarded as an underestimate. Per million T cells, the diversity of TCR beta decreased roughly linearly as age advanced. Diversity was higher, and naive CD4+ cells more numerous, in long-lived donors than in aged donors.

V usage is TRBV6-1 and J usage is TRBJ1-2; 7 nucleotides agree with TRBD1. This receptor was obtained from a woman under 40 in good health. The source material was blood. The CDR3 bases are TGTGCCAGCAGTGCGACGACCGGGACAGTCTCAGGGTATTACACCTTC. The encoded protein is CASSATTGTVSGYYTF.